Presented here are 4 T cell receptor beta chains from one specimen sequenced in a study of blood T cell repertoires in COVID-19. Assay: immunoSEQ multiplex PCR; the TCRdb copy retains only in-frame clones and omits some. The sample holds 58,000 or so clones, around 81% seen once. Specimen: peripheral blood. The receptors stem from a human donor in a cohort sampled during active COVID-19.

The V call is TRBV7-2, the J call TRBJ2-1; 10 positions agree with TRBD2. Germline values: CDR1 SGHTA, CDR2 FQGNSA. V dropped 0 bases and J dropped 8; count of bases not matched to a gene: 1. The CDR3 extends over 14 amino acids. The chain's CDR3 is CASSLALAGDEQFF. The CDR3 nucleotides are TGTGCCAGCAGCTTAGCTCTAGCGGGAGATGAGCAGTTCTTC.

V and J are TRBV7-2 and TRBJ2-4; D unclear. Per germline, CDR1 SGHTA and CDR2 FQGNSA. The CDR3 is made up of 14 amino acids. Trimming took 4 bases from V and 0 from J, leaving 7 bases between them. The CDR3 reads CASSSRLAKNIQYF. The CDR3, as DNA: TGTGCCAGCAGCTCGCGTTTAGCCAAAAACATTCAGTACTTC. Looking up the rest from reference TRBV7-2 and TRBJ2-4 gives the full variable domain: GAGVSQSPSNKVTEKGKDVELRCDPISGHTALYWYRQSLGQGLEFLIYFQGNSAPDKSGLPSDRFSAERTGGSVSTLTIQRTQQEDSAVYLCASSSRLAKNIQYFGAGTRLSVL.

J is TRBJ2-3 and V is TRBV6-5; D not certain. The length of the CDR3 is 13 residues. Between the trimmed V and J ends, which lost 0 bases and 4 bases, there was a span of 5 bases. Looked up from germline, CDR1 is MNHEY and CDR2 is SVGAGI. CDR3 amino acids: CASSYSDSDTQYF. For the CDR3, the DNA is TGTGCCAGCAGTTACTCCGACTCAGATACGCAGTATTTT.

V gene TRBV7-2 combines with J gene TRBJ2-7, with a possible D match to TRBD2 (6 bases). Germline V gene lookup returns CDR1 SGHTA and CDR2 FQGNSA. The V gene lost 1 base and the J gene lost 5 bases, with 15 bases spanning the gap. CDR3 size: 15 residues. This CDR3 is CASSLERERIHEQYF. The CDR3 DNA sequence: TGTGCCAGCAGCTTAGAACGGGAGAGGATCCACGAGCAGTACTTC.